These T cell receptor beta chains were read from a single sample in a study of T cell responses to AZD1222 COVID-19 vaccine. Sequencing used immunoSEQ multiplex PCR; TCRdb keeps in-frame clones, though not all of them. Altogether about 150,000 clones are present, 75% to 85% being singletons, with the ten largest covering about 3.8%. This material consisted of peripheral blood, taken on day 0 of MenACWY control vaccination. The receptors were sampled from an adult in good health. The conserved cysteine and the conserved F or W are not part of the CDR3 here.

>TRBV6-1
ASSERTQGQVTDTQY
>TRBV19
ASIPTGSSYNEQF
>TRBV9
ASSVEGQTINEQF
>TRBV6-5
ASVETAMPNEQF
>TRBV10-3
AIKGQANEKLF
>TRBV12-3/TRBV12-4
ASSPLNEQF
>TRBV12-3/TRBV12-4
ASSLGAGAVYT
>TRBV19
ASSVDWIQETQY
>TRBV5-6
ASSDRDPRDTEAF
>TRBV6-5
ASSRGGDTQY
>TRBV4-1
ASSQGSGGRQPQH
>TRBV21-1
ASSLRGEHEQY
>TRBV5-1
ASSLAETAENEKLF
>TRBV6-5
ASSYDRRGYT
>TRBV6-5
ASRATYNEQF
>TRBV5-1
ASSPRGGGADTQY
>TRBV5-1
ASSLGQGANNEQF
>TRBV3-1/TRBV3-2
ASSQGEETQY
>TRBV29-1
SARGGSPGELF
>TRBV6-5
ASSALGRLLF
>TRBV10-2
ASSAVNTGELF
>TRBV7-9
ASSLTTSSNEKLF
>TRBV5-1
ASSLHELVDPGELF
>TRBV21-1
ASSIPTEYSNQPQH
>TRBV5-1
ASSTGQGGGTEAF
>TRBV29-1
SVDRGPKDAF
>TRBV2
ASSDSNQPQH
>TRBV19
ASSSSGYTGELF
>TRBV4-1
ASSQSTGWGTEAF
>TRBV11-2
ASSLRVLNVGEKLF
>TRBV6-5
ASSYSGVQGGYEQY
>TRBV21-1
ASSTHLIKDRTAANSPLH
>TRBV28
ASSPGMRTQPQH
>TRBV6-1
ASTERVGTRELF
>TRBV3-1/TRBV3-2
ASSQGYQNSNQPQH
>TRBV27
ASSFVDTPYEQY
>TRBV5-1
ASSFGNEQF
>TRBV7-7
ASSPSETGELF
>TRBV24-1
ATSGSVENTEAF
>TRBV7-3
ASSLTQGETQY
>TRBV19
ASSYTRQGNYGYT
>TRBV5-5
ASSLTGISGNTIY
>TRBV30
AWSRQGNYGYT
>TRBV3-1/TRBV3-2
ASSRGQLNSPLH
>TRBV5-1
ASSHRQGGKTEAF
>TRBV3-1/TRBV3-2
ASSNRGSGSPLH
>TRBV11-2
ASTSAQGAYGYT
>TRBV10-2
ASTLAGGLGETQY
>TRBV6-5
ASSTGLYTGELF